This TCR beta chain was obtained from a study of T cells in Graves' hyperthyroidism and ophthalmopathy. At the level of the study: It was at initial diagnosis, before any treatment, that peripheral blood was collected.

With 5 bases removed from V and 5 bases from J, the gap between germline ends came to 12 bases. CDR3 length: 13 amino acids. Germline values: CDR1 KGHDR, CDR2 SFDVKD. Study results and caveats: Most clonotypes expanded in the thyroid (above 0.001) were also present in blood.

Diagnoses used clinical symptoms, serum thyroxine and TRAb, thyroid ultrasound and orbital computed tomography. The source material, RNA transcripts, was used to amplify TCR beta CDR3 regions. The HTBI primer set drove a first-round RT-PCR of the TCR CDR3. TCRdb reprocessed the multiplex PCR reads via MiXCR and lists one record per CDR3 protein. The sample lists hundreds of thousands of distinct CDR3 sequences; roughly 14% were seen once. On this clonotype itself: The antigen is not known.

Sequencing input: blood. The source of this sequence is a woman aged 40 to 50 with Graves' ophthalmopathy. The chain links TRBV24-1 to TRBJ2-7; TRBD1 is a possible D gene (6 bases). CDR3 DNA sequence: TGTGCCACCAGTGCCACGGACAGCAACGAGCAGTACTTC. Translated, it gives CATSATDSNEQYF.